The 29 T cell receptor beta chains in this list originate from one sample, sequenced in a study of T cell responses to AZD1222 COVID-19 vaccine. The table came from immunoSEQ multiplex PCR; TCRdb's copy has only in-frame clones and leaves some out. The table records around 130,000 clones, around 84% of them present only once. The sample was peripheral blood, taken on day 0 of AZD1222 vaccination. These receptors all come from an adult in good health.

V gene TRBV10-2 combines with J gene TRBJ1-2; 7 bases fit TRBD1. Germline CDR1 and CDR2: WSHSY and SAAADI. The CDR3 has 14 residues. J was trimmed by 0 bases and V by 5 bases; bases with no gene match: 3. The CDR3 loop is CASSNGQANYGYTF. CDR3 nucleotide sequence: TGCGCCAGCAGTAACGGACAGGCTAACTATGGCTACACCTTC.

V is TRBV7-9 and J is TRBJ1-1; D call uncertain. Trimming took off 5 bases at V and 7 bases at J, with 11 bases between the two ends. The CDR3 contains 12 residues. Germline CDR1 is SEHNR and CDR2 is FQNEAQ (reference sequence). The CDR3 bases are TGTGCCAGCAGCCTAGACTATTTTGAAGCTTTCTTT. Translation gives CASSLDYFEAFF. Looking up the rest from reference TRBV7-9 and TRBJ1-1 gives the full variable domain: DTGVSQNPRHKITKRGQNVTFRCDPISEHNRLYWYRQTLGQGPEFLTYFQNEAQLEKSRLLSDRFSAERPKGSFSTLEIQRTEQGDSAMYLCASSLDYFEAFFGQGTRLTVV.

This clone occurred once. The gene calls are TRBV7-2 and TRBJ1-2, with 10 bases fitting TRBD1. The CDR3 is 13 residues long. Germline V gene sequence: CDR1 SGHTA, CDR2 FQGNSA. Trimming at V came to 4 bases and at J to 6 bases, leaving 2 bases not matched to a gene. CDR3 coding DNA: TGTGCCAGCAGCTGGACAGGGGGGCATGGCTACACCTTC. Its protein is CASSWTGGHGYTF.

The chain combines TRBV28 with TRBJ2-1; 11 nucleotides agree with TRBD2. Germline CDR1 and CDR2: MDHEN and SYDVKM. This CDR3 is 14 amino acids long. V lost 6 bases and J lost 4; bases outside the gene matches: 2. Here the CDR3 reads CASRGTSGYNEQFF. In DNA form, the CDR3 reads TGTGCCAGCAGAGGGACTAGCGGTTACAATGAGCAGTTCTTC.

The V gene is TRBV6-1, the J gene TRBJ1-6; no clear D gene. The V gene's germline CDR1 is MNHNS and CDR2 SASEGT. The CDR3 covers 17 residues. The germline V and J ends were trimmed by 1 base and 7 bases, with 17 bases remaining between them. The CDR3 bases are TGTGCCAGCAGTGAAGTAGGAGGGAGGAGGAGCAATTCACCCCTCCACTTT. This encodes CASSEVGGRRSNSPLHF.

The chain joins TRBV10-3 to TRBJ2-5; the D is unclear. The V end lost 8 bases, the J end lost 0 bases, and 16 bases lay between the germline ends. Germline CDR1 is ENHRY and CDR2 is SYGVKD. This CDR3 comprises 15 residues. The CDR3 loop is CAIGGVGQDQETQYF. The CDR3, as DNA: TGTGCCATCGGCGGTGTAGGGCAGGACCAAGAGACCCAGTACTTC.

The rearrangement joins TRBV2 to TRBJ1-2; the match to TRBD1 covers 7 bases. This CDR3 is built from 13 residues. Germline-derived CDR1 and CDR2 are SNHLY and FYNNEI. V trimming: 10 bases; J trimming: 2 bases; junction bases outside the gene matches: 7. The CDR3 loop is CAIRDSNNYGYTF. Here the CDR3 DNA reads TGTGCCATAAGGGACAGCAACAACTATGGCTACACCTTC.

The genes are TRBV7-9 and TRBJ2-3, with TRBD2 matching 11 bases. Trimming removed 3 bases from V and 3 bases from J; junction bases left unmatched: 5. The length of the CDR3 is 16 residues. From germline, CDR1 is SEHNR and CDR2 FQNEAQ (reference sequence). The CDR3 sequence: CASSFQRTSGTDTQYF. The CDR3 nucleotides are TGTGCCAGCAGCTTCCAACGGACTAGCGGGACAGATACGCAGTATTTT.

This chain joins TRBV6-1 and TRBJ2-7, with D tentatively TRBD1 or TRBD2 (5 bases each). The CDR3 is 15 residues long. Germline CDR1 and CDR2: MNHNS and SASEGT. Trimming stripped 0 bases from V and 4 bases from J, with 13 bases between. CDR3 residues: CASSEARAGWYEQYF. CDR3 bases: TGTGCCAGCAGTGAAGCGAGGGCAGGGTGGTACGAGCAGTACTTC.

This clone has only one observation. This chain uses TRBV5-1 with TRBJ1-2; D is uncertain. Germline lookup yields CDR1 SGHRS and CDR2 YFSETQ. This CDR3 is built from 13 residues. The V end was cut by 2 bases, the J end by 8 bases, with 13 bases between. CDR3 in DNA: TGCGCCAGCAGCTTCGATGGGGATTGGGGCTACACCTTC. It is translated as CASSFDGDWGYTF.

In DNA form, the CDR3 reads TGTGCCAGCAGCTTAGGAATGAACACTGAAGCTTTCTTT. It codes for CASSLGMNTEAFF. V and J are TRBV7-2 and TRBJ1-1; D gene ambiguous. The CDR3 has 13 residues. V gave up 1 base and J gave up 0 bases, with 3 bases separating them. CDR1 SGHTA and CDR2 FQGNSA come from the germline V gene.

This chain joins TRBV6-5 and TRBJ2-6, with a tentative D call TRBD1 (5 bases). Trimming removed 4 bases from V and 0 bases from J, with 10 bases in between. The CDR3 runs 16 residues. CDR1 and CDR2 from the germline V gene are MNHEY and SVGAGI. The DNA of the CDR3 is TGTGCCAGCAGTTGGGGCCAGGGCTCTGGGGCCAACGTCCTGACTTTC. It specifies CASSWGQGSGANVLTF.

This rearrangement joins TRBV6-4 to TRBJ1-1; D call uncertain. The CDR3 runs to 15 residues. The germline CDR1 and CDR2 sequences are MRHNA and SNTAGT. V lost 3 bases to trimming and J lost 4 bases, with 15 bases between them. The CDR3 is CASSEVSVDVTEAFF. CDR3 DNA: TGTGCCAGCAGTGAGGTTAGTGTGGACGTCACTGAAGCTTTCTTT.

This clone was found a few times. The chain uses TRBV6-6 and TRBJ1-3, with D perhaps TRBD1 (5 bases). Germline assignment: CDR1 MNHNY and CDR2 SVGAGI (reference sequence). The CDR3 covers 12 residues. Trimming cost V 6 bases and J 9 bases, with 12 bases left between them. The CDR3 region is CASSRGGGTIYF. For the CDR3, the DNA is TGTGCCAGCAGCCGCGGGGGGGGCACCATATATTTT.

The genes are TRBV7-2 and TRBJ1-1; D not resolved. With 1 base removed from V and 4 bases from J, the gap between germline ends came to 7 bases. From germline, CDR1 is SGHTA and CDR2 FQGNSA. The CDR3 length is 13 residues. This CDR3 reads CASSLEVSTEAFF. In nucleotides, the CDR3 is TGTGCCAGCAGCTTAGAAGTTAGCACTGAAGCTTTCTTT.

The chain employs TRBV18 and TRBJ2-5; possibly TRBD1 for D (5 bases). The V end lost 6 bases, the J end lost 2 bases, and 10 bases lay between the germline ends. Germline V gene sequence: CDR1 KGHSH, CDR2 LQKENI. The CDR3 consists of 13 residues. In nucleotides, the CDR3 is TGTGCCAGCTCGGCCAGGGTACAAGAGACCCAGTACTTC. Translated: CASSARVQETQYF.

The CDR3: CAWSVGGETQYF. The CDR3 nucleotides are TGTGCCTGGAGTGTGGGGGGGGAGACCCAGTACTTC. V is TRBV30 and J is TRBJ2-5; 7 bases align to TRBD2. The CDR3 covers 12 residues. With V trimmed by 0 bases and J by 5 bases, 0 bases remained unmatched. CDR1 and CDR2 from the germline V gene are GTSNPN and SVGIG (reference sequence).

This chain uses TRBV7-8 with TRBJ2-2; D is perhaps TRBD1 (7 bases). The CDR3 extends over 14 amino acids. The germline gives CDR1 SGHVS, CDR2 FQNEAQ. Between the trimmed V and J ends, which lost 7 bases and 2 bases, there was a span of 11 bases. The CDR3 nucleotides read TGTGCCAGCACAGGGGGGCGTAACACCGGGGAGCTGTTTTTT. Protein sequence: CASTGGRNTGELFF.

The chain recombines TRBV18 with TRBJ1-5; possibly TRBD1 for D (5 bases). Germline V gene sequence: CDR1 KGHSH, CDR2 LQKENI. Trimming shortened V by 3 bases and J by 1 base, and 10 bases separated the two germline ends. The length of the CDR3 is 15 residues. Here the CDR3 DNA reads TGTGCCAGCTCACCTTTGGGGGGAAGCAATCAGCCCCAGCATTTT. Protein sequence: CASSPLGGSNQPQHF.

V gene TRBV9 combines with J gene TRBJ1-6, with TRBD1 identical over 7 bases. Germline CDR1 and CDR2: SGDLS and YYNGEE. The CDR3 totals 16 residues. The J segment lost 3 bases and the V segment lost 4 bases, leaving 7 bases of the junction unmatched. The CDR3: CASSSRSGGYNSPLHF. Here the CDR3 DNA reads TGTGCCAGCAGCTCCCGGTCAGGGGGCTATAATTCACCCCTCCACTTT.

Only a few counts were recorded for this clone. The chain uses TRBV18 and TRBJ1-1; 7 bases are shared with TRBD1. With 4 bases clipped from V and 6 bases from J, the junction kept 5 bases outside the gene matches. Germline values: CDR1 KGHSH, CDR2 LQKENI. The CDR3 runs to 13 residues. CDR3 in DNA: TGTGCCAGCTCACGGAACGACAGGGCTGAAGCTTTCTTT. Its translation: CASSRNDRAEAFF.

J is TRBJ2-2 and V is TRBV4-1; 15 nucleotides match TRBD2. Trimming removed 5 bases from V and 4 bases from J; junction bases left unmatched: 11. Per the germline V gene, CDR1 is MGHRA and CDR2 is YSYEKL. The CDR3 totals 19 residues. The CDR3 DNA follows: TGCGCCAGCAGCGCAACCGGACTAGCGGGAGGGATGTTCACCGGGGAGCTGTTTTTT. It specifies CASSATGLAGGMFTGELFF.

This clone was picked up a small number of times. This chain connects TRBV7-2 to TRBJ1-6; D remains unclear. CDR1 is SGHTA and CDR2 is FQGNSA in the germline V gene. CDR3 length: 16 amino acids. V was cut by 5 bases and J by 7 bases, with 18 bases left in between. The CDR3 nucleotides read TGTGCCAGCAGCCCCGGTTTCGGGAGCCCGAATTCACCCCTCCACTTT. It codes for CASSPGFGSPNSPLHF.

The rearrangement uses TRBV7-2 and TRBJ2-7, with TRBD2 matching 10 bases. CDR1 and CDR2 (germline): SGHTA, FQGNSA. CDR3 size: 18 residues. V trimming: 1 base; J trimming: 4 bases; junction bases outside the gene matches: 13. CDR3 sequence reads: CASSLVAVAGGTLYEQYF. The CDR3 DNA follows: TGTGCCAGCAGCTTAGTCGCGGTAGCGGGGGGCACGCTGTACGAGCAGTACTTC. Full variable domain (remainder filled in from reference TRBV7-2 and TRBJ2-7): GAGVSQSPSNKVTEKGKDVELRCDPISGHTALYWYRQSLGQGLEFLIYFQGNSAPDKSGLPSDRFSAERTGGSVSTLTIQRTQQEDSAVYLCASSLVAVAGGTLYEQYFGPGTRLTVT.

The rearrangement joins TRBV27 to TRBJ2-1; D gene uncertain. V was pared by 0 bases and J by 8 bases, with 11 bases between. The CDR3 sequence is 14 residues long. Germline loops: CDR1 MNHEY, CDR2 SMNVEV (reference sequence). In DNA, the CDR3 is TGTGCCAGCAGTTTATCGATGTGGGGTGATGAGCAGTTCTTC. The encoded protein is CASSLSMWGDEQFF.

V gene TRBV3-1 (or the pseudogene TRBV3-2) combines with J gene TRBJ2-5; 7 bases are a match to TRBD1. With 2 bases clipped from V and 4 bases from J, the junction kept 7 bases outside the gene matches. The CDR3 loop spans 15 amino acids. The germline V gene encodes CDR1 LGHDT and CDR2 YNNKEL (reference sequence). The CDR3 region is CASSQRGRGSETQYF. CDR3 sequence (DNA): TGTGCCAGCAGCCAAAGGGGGCGCGGATCAGAGACCCAGTACTTC.

V usage is TRBV29-1 and J usage is TRBJ1-1; D is undetermined. Between the trimmed V and J ends, which lost 1 base and 0 bases, there was a span of 6 bases. CDR3 length: 13 amino acids. Germline CDR1 and CDR2: SQVTM and ANQGSEA. CDR3: CSVEGPMNTEAFF. The CDR3 DNA is TGCAGCGTTGAAGGGCCTATGAACACTGAAGCTTTCTTT.

This clone was detected a few times. This chain uses TRBV28 with TRBJ1-4; 10 nucleotides align to TRBD1. The CDR3 has 15 residues. Per germline, CDR1 MDHEN and CDR2 SYDVKM. The J segment lost 6 bases and the V segment lost 7 bases, leaving 8 bases of the junction unmatched. The CDR3 region is CASNNLGTGDEKLFF. The CDR3 DNA reads TGTGCCAGCAACAACCTAGGGACAGGGGATGAAAAACTGTTTTTT.

The chain is built from TRBV20-1 and TRBJ1-3, with D uncertain. Trimming cost V 5 bases and J 4 bases, with 3 bases left between them. CDR1 is DFQATT and CDR2 is SNEGSKA in the germline V gene (reference sequence). The CDR3 has 10 amino acids. The CDR3 DNA is TGCAGTGCTCGAGGAAACACCATATATTTT. It yields the protein CSARGNTIYF.